Shown below are 24 T cell receptor beta chains from a single sample sequenced in a study of shared clonotypes between healthy human individuals (dated by TCRdb to 2018 to 2021). Libraries were built with the immunoSEQ multiplex PCR assay. As stored in TCRdb, this immuneACCESS dataset retains in-frame rearrangements with V and J assigned. A fraction of the clones does not appear; measured against another copy, unresolved V genes explain less than half of the discrepancy, and the remainder lacks a known reason. The sample table contains 950,000 to 1,100,000 clones; only one count was recorded for approximately 70% of them. Clones ranked in the top ten supply 1.5% of the sample. Sequenced material: memory CD4+ T cells sorted from blood. The cell subset or site label here, explained by the study, means: CD45RA-negative fraction. These TCRs come from a man younger than 30 in good health.

The V gene is TRBV25-1, the J gene TRBJ2-3; unclear D gene. Looked up from germline, CDR1 is MGHDK and CDR2 is SYGVNS. The V gene lost 4 bases and the J gene lost 2 bases, with 10 bases spanning the gap. The CDR3 has 14 amino acids. As DNA, the CDR3 is TGTGCCAGCAGTGTAGGCGGAACCACAGATACGCAGTATTTT. Its translation: CASSVGGTTDTQYF.

The chain recombines TRBV6-8 with TRBJ1-2, with a weak D call TRBD1 (6 bases). The CDR3 totals 16 residues. Germline assignment: CDR1 MNHGY and CDR2 SAAAGT. V was cut by 11 bases and J by 4 bases, with 26 bases left in between. The CDR3 region is CAGYLERWGGAYGYTF. DNA for the CDR3: TGTGCCGGCTACCTCGAACGCTGGGGGGGGGCCTATGGCTACACCTTC.

The chain uses TRBV6-5 and TRBJ2-5; D call uncertain. V lost 8 bases, J lost 5 bases, and 9 bases lay in between. This CDR3 is built from 11 residues. CDR1 is MNHEY and CDR2 is SVGAGI in the germline V gene. The CDR3 sequence: CASGRAETQYF. Written as DNA, the CDR3 is TGTGCCAGCGGAAGGGCGGAGACCCAGTACTTC.

V usage is TRBV7-9 and J usage is TRBJ2-3; a possible D gene is TRBD2 (6 bases). The CDR3 consists of 15 residues. V dropped 5 bases and J dropped 0 bases, with 12 bases sitting between them. Per the germline V gene, CDR1 is SEHNR and CDR2 is FQNEAQ (reference sequence). CDR3 loop: CASSAATRSTDTQYF. CDR3 coding DNA: TGTGCCAGCAGCGCCGCGACTAGAAGCACAGATACGCAGTATTTT.

The chain carries TRBV13 and TRBJ2-3; TRBD1 aligns across 12 bases. The germline V gene encodes CDR1 PRHDT and CDR2 FYEKMQ (reference sequence). After removal of 3 bases from V and 2 bases from J, the junction contained 3 bases not matched to a gene. This CDR3 region has 16 residues. The CDR3 here is CASSLGTGGFTDTQYF. DNA for the CDR3: TGTGCCAGCAGCTTGGGGACAGGGGGCTTCACAGATACGCAGTATTTT.

The chain combines TRBV6-5 with TRBJ1-1, with 8 bases that match TRBD1. The CDR3 consists of 13 residues. Germline values: CDR1 MNHEY, CDR2 SVGAGI. The V gene end was trimmed by 2 bases and the J gene end by 8 bases; junction bases not matched to a gene: 4. CDR3 nucleotide sequence: TGTGCCAGCAGTTACACGACAGGGGCCGAAGCTTTCTTT. This gives the protein CASSYTTGAEAFF.

This clone was seen repeatedly, ten times or more. Other nucleotide sequences from this sample produce the same CDR3. The V call is TRBV10-3, the J call TRBJ2-7, with TRBD2 matching 9 bases. Germline lookup yields CDR1 ENHRY and CDR2 SYGVKD. CDR3 length: 13 amino acids. The V segment lost 4 bases and the J segment 5 bases; nucleotides outside the gene matches: 3. In DNA form, the CDR3 reads TGTGCCATCAGTGTCGGGACTAGCAACGAGCAGTACTTC. Residues: CAISVGTSNEQYF.

This sequence joins TRBV28 and TRBJ2-2; 7 bases match TRBD1. This CDR3 is 14 amino acids long. Trimming cost V 9 bases and J 1 base; bases outside gene matches: 5. Germline assignment: CDR1 MDHEN and CDR2 SYDVKM. CDR3 sequence: CASLRTGNTGELFF. CDR3 DNA sequence: TGTGCCAGTCTCCGGACAGGGAACACCGGGGAGCTGTTTTTT.

The V call is TRBV7-2, the J call TRBJ2-3, with D perhaps assigned TRBD1 or TRBD2 (5 bases each). Germline values: CDR1 SGHTA, CDR2 FQGNSA. V dropped 2 bases and J dropped 0 bases, with 6 bases sitting between them. This CDR3 comprises 14 residues. The CDR3 bases are TGTGCCAGCAGCTTATGGGACAGCACAGATACGCAGTATTTT. Translation gives CASSLWDSTDTQYF.

This clone appeared a single time. The chain couples TRBV7-2 to TRBJ2-1; TRBD2 agrees at 11 bases. The CDR3 extends over 15 amino acids. Germline V lookup: CDR1 SGHTA, CDR2 FQGNSA. V shed 5 bases, J shed 9 bases, and the junction held 9 bases outside the gene matches. The CDR3 DNA sequence: TGTGCCAGCAGCCTTAGCGGGAGGGCCTGGTCTGAGCAGTTCTTC. Translation: CASSLSGRAWSEQFF. Using reference TRBV7-2 and TRBJ2-1 for the parts outside the CDR3, the full variable domain is GAGVSQSPSNKVTEKGKDVELRCDPISGHTALYWYRQSLGQGLEFLIYFQGNSAPDKSGLPSDRFSAERTGGSVSTLTIQRTQQEDSAVYLCASSLSGRAWSEQFFGPGTRLTVL.

The chain combines TRBV4-2 with TRBJ2-1, with 13 bases lining up with TRBD2. Germline V gene lookup returns CDR1 LGHNA and CDR2 YNFKEQ. The CDR3 has 20 residues. After removal of 0 bases from V and 1 base from J, the junction contained 9 bases not matched to a gene. The CDR3 bases are TGTGCCAGCAGCCAAGATACTAGCGGGGGGGCCGATAGGTCCTACAATGAGCAGTTCTTC. Translation gives CASSQDTSGGADRSYNEQFF.

This clone was counted only a few times. V usage is TRBV18 and J usage is TRBJ1-3; maybe TRBD1 (6 bases). The CDR3 consists of 18 residues. Germline CDR1 is KGHSH and CDR2 is LQKENI. V lost 3 bases to trimming and J lost 0 bases, with 18 bases between them. The CDR3 region has the DNA TGTGCCAGCTCACCGGTCGACAGTCCCAGGGGCTCTGGAAACACCATATATTTT. This encodes CASSPVDSPRGSGNTIYF. Full variable domain (missing parts from reference TRBV18 and TRBJ1-3): NAGVMQNPRHLVRRRGQEARLRCSPMKGHSHVYWYRQLPEEGLKFMVYLQKENIIDESGMPKERFSAEFPKEGPSILRIQQVVRGDSAAYFCASSPVDSPRGSGNTIYFGEGSWLTVV.

This clone appeared a single time. V and J are TRBV29-1 and TRBJ2-5; D is unresolved. Looked up from germline, CDR1 is SQVTM and CDR2 is ANQGSEA. V was pared by 3 bases and J by 2 bases, with 7 bases between. This CDR3 is 12 amino acids long. The CDR3 here is CSVDGWQETQYF. CDR3 DNA: TGCAGCGTTGACGGGTGGCAAGAGACCCAGTACTTC.

The V gene is TRBV7-3, the J gene TRBJ2-1; unclear D gene. Germline values: CDR1 SGHTA, CDR2 FQGTGA. The CDR3 extends over 15 amino acids. Trimming pared 0 bases from V and 6 bases from J, leaving 12 bases between. The CDR3 region is CASSLTPGSPNEQFF. The DNA for the CDR3 is TGTGCCAGCAGCTTAACGCCTGGGTCCCCCAATGAGCAGTTCTTC.

This chain uses TRBV27 with TRBJ2-6; no firm D call. The CDR3 runs to 14 residues. V lost 0 bases and J 4 bases, leaving 4 bases between the germline ends. Germline values: CDR1 MNHEY, CDR2 SMNVEV (reference sequence). CDR3 region: CASSLSNGANVLTF. The DNA for the CDR3 is TGTGCCAGCAGTTTATCGAACGGGGCCAACGTCCTGACTTTC.

The chain carries TRBV29-1 and TRBJ1-2; TRBD1 agrees at 9 bases. The germline V gene encodes CDR1 SQVTM and CDR2 ANQGSEA. V lost 1 base, J lost 8 bases, and 11 bases stayed unmatched. The CDR3 extends over 15 amino acids. CDR3 sequence (DNA): TGCAGCGTTGAAGGACAAGGGACAGGGATTGGAGGCTACACCTTC. This encodes CSVEGQGTGIGGYTF.

The chain joins TRBV9 to TRBJ2-5, with 11 bases identical to TRBD2. There are 15 residues in the CDR3. The V segment lost 4 bases and the J segment 1 base; nucleotides outside the gene matches: 3. CDR1 and CDR2 from the germline V gene are SGDLS and YYNGEE. The CDR3 reads CASSPTSGIQETQYF. The CDR3 DNA is TGTGCCAGCAGCCCGACTAGCGGGATCCAAGAGACCCAGTACTTC. Combining the CDR3 with reference TRBV9 and TRBJ2-5 gives the whole variable domain DSGVTQTPKHLITATGQRVTLRCSPRSGDLSVYWYQQSLDQGLQFLIQYYNGEERAKGNILERFSAQQFPDLHSELNLSSLELGDSALYFCASSPTSGIQETQYFGPGTRLLVL.

The V and J genes are TRBV5-1 and TRBJ2-3; 7 bases line up with TRBD1. Germline V lookup: CDR1 SGHRS, CDR2 YFSETQ. J lost 0 bases, V lost 7 bases, and 8 bases had no gene match. This CDR3 is 15 amino acids long. For the CDR3, the DNA is TGCGCCAGCCGCTCCGGGACAGCTAGCACAGATACGCAGTATTTT. Translating it yields CASRSGTASTDTQYF.

This sequence joins TRBV19 and TRBJ1-6, with D maybe TRBD1 (5 bases). V lost 10 bases to trimming and J lost 11 bases, with 21 bases between them. The CDR3 length is 14 residues. The germline V gene encodes CDR1 LNHDA and CDR2 SQIVND (reference sequence). Here the CDR3 reads CATKSPRDPAPLHF. DNA for the CDR3: TGTGCCACAAAAAGCCCCAGGGACCCGGCACCCCTCCACTTT.

J is TRBJ2-2 and V is TRBV4-1, with 7 bases matching TRBD2. The junction had 3 bases not matched to a gene; V was cut back by 1 base and J by 7 bases. Germline V gene lookup returns CDR1 MGHRA and CDR2 YSYEKL. The CDR3 extends over 14 amino acids. CDR3 nucleotide sequence: TGCGCCAGCAGCCAAGGAACTAGCGTCGGGGAGCTGTTTTTT. Its protein product is CASSQGTSVGELFF.

The chain links TRBV7-2 to TRBJ1-2, with D possibly being TRBD1 (5 bases). The germline V gene has CDR1 SGHTA and CDR2 FQGNSA. V lost 1 base, J lost 8 bases, and 17 bases lay in between. This CDR3 contains 15 residues. DNA of the CDR3: TGTGCCAGCAGCTTAGATTCAGGGAACGGGCCAGGCTACACCTTC. It yields the protein CASSLDSGNGPGYTF. The full variable domain, with the rest looked up from reference TRBV7-2 and TRBJ1-2, is GAGVSQSPSNKVTEKGKDVELRCDPISGHTALYWYRQSLGQGLEFLIYFQGNSAPDKSGLPSDRFSAERTGGSVSTLTIQRTQQEDSAVYLCASSLDSGNGPGYTFGSGTRLTVV.

The V gene is TRBV5-1, the J gene TRBJ1-2; no definite D call. CDR1 is SGHRS, CDR2 YFSETQ, per germline. V lost 0 bases and J lost 11, with 17 bases in between. This CDR3 is 14 amino acids long. The CDR3: CASSLEGSQLGYTF. Here the CDR3 DNA reads TGCGCCAGCAGCTTGGAGGGATCCCAGCTGGGGTACACCTTC.

The rearrangement joins TRBV9 to TRBJ2-7; possibly TRBD2 for D (5 bases). The CDR3 is 14 amino acids. V was clipped by 0 bases and J by 4 bases, with 11 bases between them. The germline V gene encodes CDR1 SGDLS and CDR2 YYNGEE. The chain's CDR3 is CASSVGTGMYEQYF. CDR3 DNA: TGTGCCAGCAGCGTAGGGACGGGGATGTACGAGCAGTACTTC.

This clone was observed a single time. V usage is TRBV28 and J usage is TRBJ2-7, with 8 bases fitting TRBD2. Losses at the gene ends were 8 bases for V and 3 bases for J; bases not matched to a gene: 12. The CDR3 totals 15 residues. The V gene's germline CDR1 is MDHEN and CDR2 SYDVKM. The CDR3 loop is CASPPGAGAIYEQYF. The CDR3 DNA reads as TGTGCCAGCCCCCCGGGAGCGGGGGCCATCTACGAGCAGTACTTC.